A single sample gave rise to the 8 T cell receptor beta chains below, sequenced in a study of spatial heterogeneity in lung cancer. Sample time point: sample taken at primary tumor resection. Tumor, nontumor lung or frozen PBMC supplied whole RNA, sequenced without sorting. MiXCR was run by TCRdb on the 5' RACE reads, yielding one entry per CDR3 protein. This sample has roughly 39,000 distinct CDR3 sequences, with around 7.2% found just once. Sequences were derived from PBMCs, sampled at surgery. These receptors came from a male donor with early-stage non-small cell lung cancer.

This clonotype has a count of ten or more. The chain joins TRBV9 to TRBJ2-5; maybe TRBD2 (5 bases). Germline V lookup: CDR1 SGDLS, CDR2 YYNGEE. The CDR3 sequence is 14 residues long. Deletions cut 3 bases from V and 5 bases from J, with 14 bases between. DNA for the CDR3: TGTGCCAGCAGCGCGTCCGGGAATACTGAGACCCAGTACTTC. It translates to CASSASGNTETQYF.

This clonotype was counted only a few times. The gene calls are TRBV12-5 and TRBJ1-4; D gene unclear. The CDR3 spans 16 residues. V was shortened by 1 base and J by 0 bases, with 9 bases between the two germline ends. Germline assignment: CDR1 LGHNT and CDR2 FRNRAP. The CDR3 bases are TGTGCTAGTGGTTTGGCAGCTTATTCAACTAATGAAAAACTGTTTTTT. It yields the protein CASGLAAYSTNEKLFF.

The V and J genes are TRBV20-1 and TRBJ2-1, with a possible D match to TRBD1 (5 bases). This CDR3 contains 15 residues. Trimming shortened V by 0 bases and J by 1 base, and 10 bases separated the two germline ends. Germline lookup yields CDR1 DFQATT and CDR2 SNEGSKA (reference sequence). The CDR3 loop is CSARDFRDSYNEQFF. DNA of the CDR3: TGCAGTGCTAGAGATTTCAGGGATTCCTACAATGAGCAGTTCTTC.

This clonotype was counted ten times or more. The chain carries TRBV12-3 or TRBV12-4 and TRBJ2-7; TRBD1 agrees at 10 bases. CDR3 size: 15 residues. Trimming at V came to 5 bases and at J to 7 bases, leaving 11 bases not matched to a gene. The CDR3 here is CASSISGTGDREQYF. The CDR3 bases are TGTGCCAGCAGTATTTCCGGGACAGGGGATCGTGAGCAGTACTTC.

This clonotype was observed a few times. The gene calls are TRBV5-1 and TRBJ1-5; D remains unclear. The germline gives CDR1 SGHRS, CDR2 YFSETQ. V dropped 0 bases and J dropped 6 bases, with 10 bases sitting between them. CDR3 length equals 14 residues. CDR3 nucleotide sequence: TGCGCCAGCAGCTTGGACAGAATGAGTCAGCCCCAGCATTTT. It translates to CASSLDRMSQPQHF.

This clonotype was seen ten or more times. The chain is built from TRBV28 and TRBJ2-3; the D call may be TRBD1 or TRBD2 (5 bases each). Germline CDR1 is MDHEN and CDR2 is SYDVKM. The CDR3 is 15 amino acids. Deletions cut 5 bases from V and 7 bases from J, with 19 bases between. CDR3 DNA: TGTGCCAGCAGTCGCCCCGGGACGACCCAAAATACGCAGTATTTT. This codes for CASSRPGTTQNTQYF.

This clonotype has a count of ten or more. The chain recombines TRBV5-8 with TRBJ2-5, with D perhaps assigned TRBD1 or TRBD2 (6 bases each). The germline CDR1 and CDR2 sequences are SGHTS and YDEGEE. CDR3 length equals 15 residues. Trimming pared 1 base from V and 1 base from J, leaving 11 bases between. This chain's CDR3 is CASSLRGASQETQYF. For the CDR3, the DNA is TGTGCCAGCAGCTTGAGGGGGGCTAGCCAAGAGACCCAGTACTTC.

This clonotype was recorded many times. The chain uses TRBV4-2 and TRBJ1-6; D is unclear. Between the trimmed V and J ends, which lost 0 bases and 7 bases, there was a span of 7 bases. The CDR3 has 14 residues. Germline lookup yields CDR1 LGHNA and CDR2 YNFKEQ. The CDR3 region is CASSQDEENSPLHF. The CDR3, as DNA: TGTGCCAGCAGCCAAGACGAGGAGAATTCACCCCTCCACTTT.